This T cell receptor beta chain was identified in a study of CD8 T cells in Susac syndrome. V was pared by 4 bases and J by 1 base, with 9 bases of the junction left unmatched. The CDR3 length is 16 residues. In germline, CDR1 is MDHEN, CDR2 SYDVKM. With random hexamers, roughly 0.45 to 1 ug RNA was reverse transcribed. MiXCR was run by TCRdb on the immunoSEQ multiplex PCR reads, yielding one entry per CDR3 protein. The sample lists tens of thousands of distinct CDR3 sequences, about 94% occurring once. Sample: CD8+ T cells from PBMCs. The chain links TRBV28 to TRBJ2-5, with 7 bases identical to TRBD1. The TCR was taken from a human donor with multiple sclerosis. The DNA for the CDR3 is TGTGCCAGCAGTTCCATCCAGGGGGACGGCCAAGAGACCCAGTACTTC. It encodes CASSSIQGDGQETQYF.